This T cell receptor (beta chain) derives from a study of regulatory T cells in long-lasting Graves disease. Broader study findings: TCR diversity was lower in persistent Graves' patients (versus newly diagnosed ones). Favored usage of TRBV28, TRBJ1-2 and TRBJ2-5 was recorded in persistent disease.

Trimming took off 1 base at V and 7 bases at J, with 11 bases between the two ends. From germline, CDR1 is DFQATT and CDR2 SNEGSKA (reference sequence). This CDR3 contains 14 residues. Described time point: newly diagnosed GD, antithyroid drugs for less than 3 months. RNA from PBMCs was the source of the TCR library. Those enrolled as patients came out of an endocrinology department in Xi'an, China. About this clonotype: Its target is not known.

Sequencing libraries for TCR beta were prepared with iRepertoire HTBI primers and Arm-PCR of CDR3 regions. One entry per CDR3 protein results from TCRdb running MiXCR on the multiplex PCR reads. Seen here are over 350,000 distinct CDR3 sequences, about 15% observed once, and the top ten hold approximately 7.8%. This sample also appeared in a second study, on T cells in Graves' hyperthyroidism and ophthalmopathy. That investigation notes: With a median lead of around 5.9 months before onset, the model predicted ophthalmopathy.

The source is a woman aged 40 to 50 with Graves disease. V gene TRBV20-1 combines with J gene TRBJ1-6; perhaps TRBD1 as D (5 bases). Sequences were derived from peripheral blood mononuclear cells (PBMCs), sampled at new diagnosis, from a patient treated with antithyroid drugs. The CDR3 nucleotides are TGCAGTGCTAGAGGGGGCAGGGACAATTCACCCCTCCACTTT. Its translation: CSARGGRDNSPLHF.